These T cell receptor beta chains were read from a single sample in a study of CD8 T cells in Susac syndrome. One entry per CDR3 protein results from TCRdb running MiXCR on the immunoSEQ multiplex PCR reads. The table has about 200,000 distinct CDR3 sequences, 90% to 95% seen once. Sequencing used CD4+ T cells from PBMCs. These receptor sequences come from a human donor with multiple sclerosis. Both conserved end residues are part of each CDR3.

V gene: TRBV29-1
J gene: TRBJ1-4
CDR3 protein: CSVEFGPNEKLFF

V gene: TRBV20-1
J gene: TRBJ2-2
CDR3 protein: CSARTSGSVNGELFF

V gene: TRBV29-1
J gene: TRBJ2-1
CDR3 protein: CSVPGLYNEQFF

V gene: TRBV4-1
J gene: TRBJ2-7
CDR3 protein: CASSQVVTSSYEQYF

V gene: TRBV3-1
J gene: TRBJ2-3
CDR3 protein: CASGLLAGTDTQYF

V gene: TRBV7-2
J gene: TRBJ2-1
CDR3 protein: CASSPPAGGGNEQFF

V gene: TRBV29-1
J gene: TRBJ2-7
CDR3 protein: CSVAVATYEQYF

V gene: TRBV7-2
J gene: TRBJ1-2
CDR3 protein: CASSLTGVTAYGYTF

V gene: TRBV3-1
J gene: TRBJ1-1
CDR3 protein: CASSQQGAWNTEAFF

V gene: TRBV3-1
J gene: TRBJ2-2
CDR3 protein: CASSQPLATGELFF

V gene: TRBV4-1
J gene: TRBJ2-1
CDR3 protein: CASSPRDRGLSEQFF

V gene: TRBV9
J gene: TRBJ2-6
CDR3 protein: CASSVERPPGANVLTF

V gene: TRBV29-1
J gene: TRBJ2-3
CDR3 protein: CSVDVRVDTQYF

V gene: TRBV29-1
J gene: TRBJ2-2
CDR3 protein: CSVEGYIAGELFF

V gene: TRBV5-1
J gene: TRBJ1-1
CDR3 protein: CASSSWGSEAFF

V gene: TRBV11-2
J gene: TRBJ2-2
CDR3 protein: CASSPQERGELFF

V gene: TRBV20-1
J gene: TRBJ2-1
CDR3 protein: CSAPTTGRASYNEQFF

V gene: TRBV5-4
J gene: TRBJ2-2
CDR3 protein: CASSLGAGELFF

V gene: TRBV3-1
J gene: TRBJ2-1
CDR3 protein: CASSQDMGGSSYNEQFF

V gene: TRBV28
J gene: TRBJ1-1
CDR3 protein: CASSRTGAHTEAFF

V gene: TRBV12-3/TRBV12-4
J gene: TRBJ2-2
CDR3 protein: CASSFPDRPGELFF

V gene: TRBV20-1
J gene: TRBJ2-1
CDR3 protein: CSARRALGVNEQFF

V gene: TRBV5-1
J gene: TRBJ2-4
CDR3 protein: CASSQVAGEKNIQYF

V gene: TRBV6-5
J gene: TRBJ1-2
CDR3 protein: CASSSVAGGDYGYTF

V gene: TRBV15
J gene: TRBJ1-5
CDR3 protein: CATSRVRVTLHNQPQHF

V gene: TRBV5-1
J gene: TRBJ1-1
CDR3 protein: CANSLRDSGNTEAFF

V gene: TRBV12-3/TRBV12-4
J gene: TRBJ2-1
CDR3 protein: CASSPTGGGWVEQFF

V gene: TRBV12-3/TRBV12-4
J gene: TRBJ2-3
CDR3 protein: CASSFLSDTQYF